This TCR beta chain originates from a study of ipilimumab plus nivolumab after autologous stem cell transplantation. The germline gives CDR1 SGHTA, CDR2 FQGNSA. Trimming took 1 base from V and 1 from J; bases not matched to a gene: 2. This CDR3 is 16 amino acids long. Libraries were prepared by immunoSEQ multiplex PCR; TCRdb keeps only in-frame clonotypes and omits some of them. The table lists more than 15,000 clones, around four fifths of them singletons. This chain joins TRBV7-2 and TRBJ2-2, with TRBD2 matching over 8 bases. This sample comprised PBMCs, obtained in a trial of ipilimumab plus nivolumab as post-transplant consolidation. The TCR was taken from a male donor with diffuse large B-cell lymphoma. CDR3 loop: CASSLGAGVNTGELFF. DNA for the CDR3: TGTGCCAGCAGCTTAGGAGCGGGGGTGAACACCGGGGAGCTGTTTTTT.